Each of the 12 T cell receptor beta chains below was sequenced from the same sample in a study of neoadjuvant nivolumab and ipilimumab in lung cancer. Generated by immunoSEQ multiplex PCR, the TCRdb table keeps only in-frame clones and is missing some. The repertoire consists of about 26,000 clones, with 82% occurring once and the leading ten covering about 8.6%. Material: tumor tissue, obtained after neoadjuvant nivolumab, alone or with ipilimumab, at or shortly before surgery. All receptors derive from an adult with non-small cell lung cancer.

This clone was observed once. CDR3 bases: TGTGCCTGGAGCAGGACAGGGGGCACCGGGGAGCTGTTTTTT. Residues: CAWSRTGGTGELFF. The V and J genes are TRBV30 and TRBJ2-2, with 10 bases lining up with TRBD1. The CDR3 length is 14 residues. The J segment lost 4 bases and the V segment lost 3 bases, leaving 2 bases of the junction unmatched. Germline lookup yields CDR1 GTSNPN and CDR2 SVGIG (reference sequence).

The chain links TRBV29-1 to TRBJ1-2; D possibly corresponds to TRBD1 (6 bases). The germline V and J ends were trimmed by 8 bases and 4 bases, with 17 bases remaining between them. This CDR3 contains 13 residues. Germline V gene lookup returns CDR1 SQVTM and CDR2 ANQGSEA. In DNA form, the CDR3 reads TGCAGCTCCCGACAGGCTGGGGGCTATGGCTACACCTTC. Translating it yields CSSRQAGGYGYTF.

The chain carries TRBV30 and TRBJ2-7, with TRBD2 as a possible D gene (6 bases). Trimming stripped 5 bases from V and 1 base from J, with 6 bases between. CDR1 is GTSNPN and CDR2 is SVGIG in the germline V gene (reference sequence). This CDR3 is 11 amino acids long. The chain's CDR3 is CAWGGSYEQYF. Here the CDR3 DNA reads TGTGCCTGGGGGGGGTCCTACGAGCAGTACTTC.

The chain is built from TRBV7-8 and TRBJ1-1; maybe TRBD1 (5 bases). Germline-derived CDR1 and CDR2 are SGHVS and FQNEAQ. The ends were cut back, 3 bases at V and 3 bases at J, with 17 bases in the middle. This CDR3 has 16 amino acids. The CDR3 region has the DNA TGTGCCAGCAGCTTTAAGAGGGGAGTTGCAGACACTGAAGCTTTCTTT. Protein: CASSFKRGVADTEAFF.

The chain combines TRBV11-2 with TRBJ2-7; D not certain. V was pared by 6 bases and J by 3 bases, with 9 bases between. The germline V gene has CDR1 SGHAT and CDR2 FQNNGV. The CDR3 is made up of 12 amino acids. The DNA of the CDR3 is TGTGCCAGCAGGAGGACGGGCTACGAGCAGTACTTC. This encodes CASRRTGYEQYF.

The CDR3 is CASSALTGFTEAFF. CDR3 bases: TGTGCCAGCAGCGCTTTGACAGGGTTCACTGAAGCTTTCTTT. The chain combines TRBV11-3 with TRBJ1-1; 7 nucleotides match TRBD1. The CDR3 has 14 amino acids. Losses at the gene ends were 5 bases for V and 4 bases for J; bases not matched to a gene: 7. Per the germline V gene, CDR1 is SGHNT and CDR2 is YENEEA.

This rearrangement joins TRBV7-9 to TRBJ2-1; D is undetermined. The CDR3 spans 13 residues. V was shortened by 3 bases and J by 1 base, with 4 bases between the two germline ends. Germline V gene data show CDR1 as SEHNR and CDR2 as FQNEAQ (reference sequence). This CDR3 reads CASSLASYNEQFF. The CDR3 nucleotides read TGTGCCAGCAGCTTGGCGTCCTACAATGAGCAGTTCTTC.

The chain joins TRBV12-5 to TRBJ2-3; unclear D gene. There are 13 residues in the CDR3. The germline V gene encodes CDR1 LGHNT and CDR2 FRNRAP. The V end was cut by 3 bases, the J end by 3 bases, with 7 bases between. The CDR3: CASGFSGTDTQYF. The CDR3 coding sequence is TGTGCTAGTGGTTTTTCCGGGACAGATACGCAGTATTTT. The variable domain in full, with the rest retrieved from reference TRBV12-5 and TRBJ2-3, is DARVTQTPRHKVTEMGQEVTMRCQPILGHNTVFWYRQTMMQGLELLAYFRNRAPLDDSGMPKDRFSAEMPDATLATLKIQPSEPRDSAVYFCASGFSGTDTQYFGPGTRLTVL.

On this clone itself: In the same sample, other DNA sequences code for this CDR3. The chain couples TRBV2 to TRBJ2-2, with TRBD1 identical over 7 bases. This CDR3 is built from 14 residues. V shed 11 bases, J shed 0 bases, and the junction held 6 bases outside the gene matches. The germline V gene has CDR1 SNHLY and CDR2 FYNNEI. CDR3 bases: TGTGCCTCAAAGGGACAGACGAACACCGGGGAGCTGTTTTTT. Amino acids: CASKGQTNTGELFF.

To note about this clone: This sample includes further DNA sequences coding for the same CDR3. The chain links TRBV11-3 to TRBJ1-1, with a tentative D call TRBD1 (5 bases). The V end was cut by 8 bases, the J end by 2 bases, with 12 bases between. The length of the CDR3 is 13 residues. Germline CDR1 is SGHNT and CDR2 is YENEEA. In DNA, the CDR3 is TGTGCCAGCTCAGGGCAGCCAAACACTGAAGCTTTCTTT. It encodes CASSGQPNTEAFF.

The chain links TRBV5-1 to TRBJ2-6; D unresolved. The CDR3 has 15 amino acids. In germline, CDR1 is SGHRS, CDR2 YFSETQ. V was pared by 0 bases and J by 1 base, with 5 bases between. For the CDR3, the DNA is TGCGCCAGCAGCTTGGACGGATCTGGGGCCAACGTCCTGACTTTC. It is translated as CASSLDGSGANVLTF.

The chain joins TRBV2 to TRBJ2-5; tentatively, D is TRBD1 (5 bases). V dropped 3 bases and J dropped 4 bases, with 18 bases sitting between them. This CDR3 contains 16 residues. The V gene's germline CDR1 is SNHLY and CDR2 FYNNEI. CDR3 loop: CASSDGRDGFPETQYF. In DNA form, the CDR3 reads TGTGCCAGCAGTGACGGCAGGGATGGGTTTCCAGAGACCCAGTACTTC. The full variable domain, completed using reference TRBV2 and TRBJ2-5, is EPEVTQTPSHQVTQMGQEVILRCVPISNHLYFYWYRQILGQKVEFLVSFYNNEISEKSEIFDDQFSVERPDGSNFTLKIRSTKLEDSAMYFCASSDGRDGFPETQYFGPGTRLLVL.